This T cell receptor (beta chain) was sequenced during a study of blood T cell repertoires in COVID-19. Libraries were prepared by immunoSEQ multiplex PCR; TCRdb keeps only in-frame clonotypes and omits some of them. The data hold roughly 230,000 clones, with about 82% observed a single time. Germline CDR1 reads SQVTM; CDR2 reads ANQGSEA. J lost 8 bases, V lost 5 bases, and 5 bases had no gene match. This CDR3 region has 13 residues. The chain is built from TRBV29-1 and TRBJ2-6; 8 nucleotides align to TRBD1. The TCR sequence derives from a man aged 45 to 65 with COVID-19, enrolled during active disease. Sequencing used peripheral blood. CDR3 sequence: CSVWTGWPNVLTF. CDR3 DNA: TGCAGCGTTTGGACAGGGTGGCCCAACGTCCTGACTTTC.